This T cell receptor beta chain was captured by sequencing in a study of cytomegalovirus exposure and HLA in healthy donors. Using immunoSEQ multiplex PCR, the repertoire was profiled, and TCRdb retains in-frame clones only, with some absent. The data contain 70,000 to 80,000 clones, 94% of them singletons. The CDR3 contains 13 residues. Germline assignment: CDR1 LNHDA and CDR2 SQIVND (reference sequence). The ends were cut back, 6 bases at V and 5 bases at J, with 11 bases in the middle. V gene TRBV19 combines with J gene TRBJ2-1; D not resolved. This TCR was sampled from a woman in her late teens or twenties in good health and CMV-seronegative. The material sequenced was PBMCs. The CDR3 loop reads CASSPARHNEQFF. CDR3 in DNA: TGTGCCAGTAGCCCAGCGCGCCACAATGAGCAGTTCTTC.